This T cell receptor (beta chain) was observed in a study of cytomegalovirus exposure and HLA in healthy donors. Primers for the PCR totalled 60 Vbeta and 13 Jbeta. The assay was immunoSEQ multiplex PCR, and TCRdb's table has in-frame clones only and misses some. The repertoire consists of around 100,000 clones, with over 60% occurring once and the leading ten covering about 2.2%. The ends were cut back, 0 bases at V and 0 bases at J, with 9 bases in the middle. This CDR3 region has 16 residues. Germline V gene sequence: CDR1 MNHEY, CDR2 SVGAGI. The chain employs TRBV6-5 and TRBJ2-1; a possible D gene is TRBD2 (5 bases). The sequencing sample was made of PBMCs. This sequence was found in a young woman in good health and CMV-seronegative. CDR3 in DNA: TGTGCCAGCAGTTACTCGACTAATCCCTCCTACAATGAGCAGTTCTTC. This sequence encodes CASSYSTNPSYNEQFF.